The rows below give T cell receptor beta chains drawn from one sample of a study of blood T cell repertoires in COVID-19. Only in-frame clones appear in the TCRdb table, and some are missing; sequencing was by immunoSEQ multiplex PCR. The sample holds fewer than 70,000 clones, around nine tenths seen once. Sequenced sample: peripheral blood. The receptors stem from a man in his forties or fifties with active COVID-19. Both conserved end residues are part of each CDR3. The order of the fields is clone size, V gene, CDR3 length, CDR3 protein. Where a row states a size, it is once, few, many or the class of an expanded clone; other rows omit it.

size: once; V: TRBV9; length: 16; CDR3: CASSAQGGSRTDTQYF
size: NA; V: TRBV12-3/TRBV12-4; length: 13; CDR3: CASRPRSGSPLHF
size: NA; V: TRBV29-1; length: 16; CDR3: CSVRVAAGASYNEQFF
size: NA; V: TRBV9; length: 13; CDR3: CASSVDSQETQYF
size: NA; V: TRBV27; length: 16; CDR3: CASSSPSGGAAGELFF
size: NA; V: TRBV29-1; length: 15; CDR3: CSGAPGWGMNTEAFF
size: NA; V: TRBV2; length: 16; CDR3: CASSGPGQATNEKLFF
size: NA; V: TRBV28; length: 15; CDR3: CASSEAGLTNYGYTF
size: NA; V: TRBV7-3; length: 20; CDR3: CASSSRTGFPSLITYNEQFF
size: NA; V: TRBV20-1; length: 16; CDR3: CSANDRDRGHHYGYTF
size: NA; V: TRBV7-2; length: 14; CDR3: CASSQSFSGGEQFF
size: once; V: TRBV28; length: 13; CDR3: CASSQGATEKLFF
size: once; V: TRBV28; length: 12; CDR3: CASSSDRDGYTF
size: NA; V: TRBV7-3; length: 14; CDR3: CASSLGGDNSALHF
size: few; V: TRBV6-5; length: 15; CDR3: CASSYRGRRGDIQYF
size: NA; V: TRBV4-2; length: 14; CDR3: CASSQVEGTGELFF
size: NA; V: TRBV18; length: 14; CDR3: CASSLQGADEKLFF
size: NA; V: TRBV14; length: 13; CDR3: CASSPWGGDEAFF
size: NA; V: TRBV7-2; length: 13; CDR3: CASSLARDSGQFF
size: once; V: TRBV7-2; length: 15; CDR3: CASSLVRQDTGELFF
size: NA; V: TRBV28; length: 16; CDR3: CASRGATGGTYNEQFF
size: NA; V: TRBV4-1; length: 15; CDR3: CASSQQTSVTYEQYF
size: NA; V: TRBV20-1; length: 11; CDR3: CSASGINEQYF
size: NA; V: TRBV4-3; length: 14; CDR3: CASSQAVEAYGYTF
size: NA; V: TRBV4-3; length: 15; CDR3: CASSQDSRGWNTIYF
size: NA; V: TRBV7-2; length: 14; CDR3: CASSPSGGGSPLHF
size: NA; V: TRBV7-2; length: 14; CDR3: CASSLGANEETQYF
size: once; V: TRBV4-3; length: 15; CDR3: CASSQDPGTEETQYF
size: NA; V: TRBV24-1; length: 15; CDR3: CATSAASGGTGELFF
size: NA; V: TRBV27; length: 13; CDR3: CASSSGRGYGYTF
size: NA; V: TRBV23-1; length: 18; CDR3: CASSQYGTGGTTNEKLFF
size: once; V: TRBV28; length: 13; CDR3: CASSPSTGGGYTF
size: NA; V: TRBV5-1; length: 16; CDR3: CASSSPGTGGGNEQFF
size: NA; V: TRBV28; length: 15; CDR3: CASSITGTGVYEQYF
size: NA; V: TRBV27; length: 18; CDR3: CASSSVGAAGDVTDTQYF
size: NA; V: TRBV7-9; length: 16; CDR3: CASSHSLTRSYNEQFF
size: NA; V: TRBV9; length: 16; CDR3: CASSEGGTGVNQPQHF
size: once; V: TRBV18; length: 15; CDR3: CASSPPGQGVYGYTF
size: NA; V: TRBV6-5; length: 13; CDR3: CASTRDRAGEQYF
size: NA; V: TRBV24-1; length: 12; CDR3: CATSAVADGYTF
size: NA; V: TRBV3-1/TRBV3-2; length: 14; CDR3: CASSPGQRSTEAFF
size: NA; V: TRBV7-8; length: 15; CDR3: CASSSPAGGNSPLHF
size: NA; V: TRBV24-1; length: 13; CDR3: CATSDRVTYEQYF
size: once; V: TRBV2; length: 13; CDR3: CASSDTSGYGYTF
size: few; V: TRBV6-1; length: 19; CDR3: CASSEAVFLDAGTTDTQYF
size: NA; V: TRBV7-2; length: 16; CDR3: CASSLGPGGVTGELFF
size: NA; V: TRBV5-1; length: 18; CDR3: CASSYSTGQRSYNSPLHF
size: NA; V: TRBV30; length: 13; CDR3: CAWSPQLAEEQYF
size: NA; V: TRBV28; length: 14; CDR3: CASPPRGIYTEAFF
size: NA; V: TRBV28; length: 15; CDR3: CASALPGLWDSPLHF
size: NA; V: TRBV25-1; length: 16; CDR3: CASSEYGTRKTDTQYF
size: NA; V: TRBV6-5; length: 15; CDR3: CASSGSGGRNEKLFF
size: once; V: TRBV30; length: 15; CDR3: CAWSVGYGGGQPQHF
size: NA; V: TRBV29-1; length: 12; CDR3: CSGDRGRNEQFF
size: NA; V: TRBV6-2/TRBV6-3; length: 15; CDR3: CASSSRDTTNEKLFF
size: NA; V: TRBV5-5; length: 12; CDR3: CASTLGNSPLHF
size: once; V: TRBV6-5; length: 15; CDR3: CASSRTGPFNYGYTF